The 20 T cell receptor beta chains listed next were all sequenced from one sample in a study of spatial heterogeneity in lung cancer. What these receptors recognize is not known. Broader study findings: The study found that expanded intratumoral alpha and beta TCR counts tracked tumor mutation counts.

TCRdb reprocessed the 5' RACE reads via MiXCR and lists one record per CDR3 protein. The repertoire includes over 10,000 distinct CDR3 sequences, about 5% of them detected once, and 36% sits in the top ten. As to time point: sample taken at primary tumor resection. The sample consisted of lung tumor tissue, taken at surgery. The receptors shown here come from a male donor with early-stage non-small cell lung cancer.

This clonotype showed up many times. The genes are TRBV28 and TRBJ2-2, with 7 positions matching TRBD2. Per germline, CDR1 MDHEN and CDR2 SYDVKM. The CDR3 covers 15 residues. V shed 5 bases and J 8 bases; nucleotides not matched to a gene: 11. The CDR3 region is CASSPREVPRGELFF. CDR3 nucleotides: TGTGCCAGCAGTCCCCGGGAGGTTCCTAGGGGGGAGCTGTTTTTT.

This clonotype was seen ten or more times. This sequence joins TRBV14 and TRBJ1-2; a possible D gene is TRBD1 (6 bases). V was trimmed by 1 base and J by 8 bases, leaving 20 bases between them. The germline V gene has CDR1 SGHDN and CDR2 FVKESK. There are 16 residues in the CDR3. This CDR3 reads CASSQVAGGRIGGYTF. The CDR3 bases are TGTGCCAGCAGCCAAGTCGCCGGGGGCCGGATTGGGGGCTACACCTTC. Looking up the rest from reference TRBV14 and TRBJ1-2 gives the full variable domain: EAGVTQFPSHSVIEKGQTVTLRCDPISGHDNLYWYRRVMGKEIKFLLHFVKESKQDESGMPNNRFLAERTGGTYSTLKVQPAELEDSGVYFCASSQVAGGRIGGYTFGSGTRLTVV.

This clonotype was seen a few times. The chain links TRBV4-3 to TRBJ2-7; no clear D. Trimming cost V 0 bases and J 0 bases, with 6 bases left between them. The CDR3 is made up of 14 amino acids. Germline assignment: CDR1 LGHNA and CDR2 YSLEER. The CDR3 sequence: CASSQEHSSYEQYF. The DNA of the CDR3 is TGCGCCAGCAGCCAAGAGCACAGCTCCTACGAGCAGTACTTC.

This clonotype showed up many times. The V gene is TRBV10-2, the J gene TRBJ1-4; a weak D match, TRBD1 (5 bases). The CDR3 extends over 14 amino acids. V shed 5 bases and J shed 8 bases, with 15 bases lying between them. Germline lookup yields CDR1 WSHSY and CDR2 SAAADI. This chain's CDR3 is CASSFQGGGEKLFF. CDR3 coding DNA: TGCGCCAGCAGTTTCCAGGGAGGTGGAGAAAAACTGTTTTTT.

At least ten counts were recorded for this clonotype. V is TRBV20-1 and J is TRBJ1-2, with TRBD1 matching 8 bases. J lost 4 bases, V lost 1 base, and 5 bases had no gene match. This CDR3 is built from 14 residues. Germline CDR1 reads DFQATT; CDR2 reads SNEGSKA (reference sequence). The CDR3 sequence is CSARVDRDVYGYTF. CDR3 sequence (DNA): TGCAGTGCTAGAGTGGACAGGGACGTCTATGGCTACACCTTC.

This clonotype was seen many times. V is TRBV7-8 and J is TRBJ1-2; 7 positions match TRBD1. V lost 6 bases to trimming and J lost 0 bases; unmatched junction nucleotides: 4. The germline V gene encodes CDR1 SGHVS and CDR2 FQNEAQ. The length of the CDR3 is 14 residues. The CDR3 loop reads CASSYRGPNYGYTF. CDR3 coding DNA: TGTGCCAGCAGTTACAGGGGACCTAACTATGGCTACACCTTC.

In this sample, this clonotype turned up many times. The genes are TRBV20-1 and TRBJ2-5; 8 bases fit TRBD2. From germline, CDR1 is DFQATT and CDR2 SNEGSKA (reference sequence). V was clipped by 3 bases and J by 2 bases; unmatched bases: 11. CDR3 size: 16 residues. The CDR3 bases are TGCAGTGCTAGCCCCCTGGGAGCGGGGGATCAAGAGACCCAGTACTTC. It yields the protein CSASPLGAGDQETQYF.

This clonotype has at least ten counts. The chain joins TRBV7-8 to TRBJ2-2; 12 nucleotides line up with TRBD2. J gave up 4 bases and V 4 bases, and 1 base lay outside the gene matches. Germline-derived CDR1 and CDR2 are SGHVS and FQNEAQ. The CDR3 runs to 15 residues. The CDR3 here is CASSSSGGATGELFF. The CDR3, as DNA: TGTGCCAGCAGCTCTAGCGGGGGGGCCACCGGGGAGCTGTTTTTT.

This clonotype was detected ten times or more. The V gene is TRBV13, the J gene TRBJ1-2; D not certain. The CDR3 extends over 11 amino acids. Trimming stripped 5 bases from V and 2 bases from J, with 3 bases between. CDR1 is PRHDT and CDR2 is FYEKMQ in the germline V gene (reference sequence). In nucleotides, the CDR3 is TGTGCCAGCAGCCAAAACTATGGCTACACCTTC. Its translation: CASSQNYGYTF.

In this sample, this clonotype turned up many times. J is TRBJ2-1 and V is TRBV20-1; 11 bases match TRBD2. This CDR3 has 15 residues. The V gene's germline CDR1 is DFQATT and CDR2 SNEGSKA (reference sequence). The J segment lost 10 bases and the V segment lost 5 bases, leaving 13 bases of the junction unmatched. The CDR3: CSAGLISGRAREQFF. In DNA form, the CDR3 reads TGCAGTGCTGGACTCATTAGCGGGAGGGCCAGGGAGCAGTTCTTC.

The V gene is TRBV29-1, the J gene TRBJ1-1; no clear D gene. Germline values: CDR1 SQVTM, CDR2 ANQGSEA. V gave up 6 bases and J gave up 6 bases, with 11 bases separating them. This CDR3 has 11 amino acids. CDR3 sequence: CSVGEVAEAFF. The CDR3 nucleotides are TGCAGCGTGGGAGAGGTGGCTGAAGCTTTCTTT.

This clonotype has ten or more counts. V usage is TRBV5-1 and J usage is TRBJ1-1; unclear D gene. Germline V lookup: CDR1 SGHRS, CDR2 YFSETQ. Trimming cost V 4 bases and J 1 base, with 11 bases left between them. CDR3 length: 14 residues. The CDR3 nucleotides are TGCGCCAGCAGCCCAGGACCGCCGAACACTGAAGCTTTCTTT. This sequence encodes CASSPGPPNTEAFF.

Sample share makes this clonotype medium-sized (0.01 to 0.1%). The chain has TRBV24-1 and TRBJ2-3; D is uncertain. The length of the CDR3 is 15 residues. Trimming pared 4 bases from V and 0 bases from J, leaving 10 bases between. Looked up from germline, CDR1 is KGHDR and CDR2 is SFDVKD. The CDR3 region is CATSEQTTSTDTQYF. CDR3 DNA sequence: TGTGCCACCAGTGAGCAGACGACTAGCACAGATACGCAGTATTTT.

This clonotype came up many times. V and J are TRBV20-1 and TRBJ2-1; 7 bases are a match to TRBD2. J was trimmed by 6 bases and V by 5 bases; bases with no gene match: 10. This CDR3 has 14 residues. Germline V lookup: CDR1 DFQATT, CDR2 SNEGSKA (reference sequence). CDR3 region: CSAPWGGSGNEQFF. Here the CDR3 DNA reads TGCAGTGCTCCTTGGGGGGGATCGGGCAATGAGCAGTTCTTC.

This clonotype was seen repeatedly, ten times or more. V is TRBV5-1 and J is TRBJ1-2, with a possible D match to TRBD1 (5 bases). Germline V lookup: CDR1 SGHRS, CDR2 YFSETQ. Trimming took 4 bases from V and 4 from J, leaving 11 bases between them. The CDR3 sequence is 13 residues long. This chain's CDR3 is CASSPLGGYGYTF. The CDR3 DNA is TGCGCCAGCAGCCCTCTCGGGGGCTATGGCTACACCTTC.

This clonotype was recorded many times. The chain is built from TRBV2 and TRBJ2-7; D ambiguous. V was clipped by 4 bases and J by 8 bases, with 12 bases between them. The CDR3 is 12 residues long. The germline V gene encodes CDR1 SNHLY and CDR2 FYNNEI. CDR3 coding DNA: TGTGCCAGCAGTGTGGTAGAGCTTCAGCAGTACTTC. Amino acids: CASSVVELQQYF.

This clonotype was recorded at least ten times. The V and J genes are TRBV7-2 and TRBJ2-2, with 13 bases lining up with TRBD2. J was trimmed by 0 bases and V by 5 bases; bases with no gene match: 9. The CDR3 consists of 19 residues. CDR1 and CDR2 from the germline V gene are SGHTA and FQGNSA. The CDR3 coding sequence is TGTGCCAGCAGCCAGGCGCGACTAGCGGGAGGTTCGAACACCGGGGAGCTGTTTTTT. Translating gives CASSQARLAGGSNTGELFF.

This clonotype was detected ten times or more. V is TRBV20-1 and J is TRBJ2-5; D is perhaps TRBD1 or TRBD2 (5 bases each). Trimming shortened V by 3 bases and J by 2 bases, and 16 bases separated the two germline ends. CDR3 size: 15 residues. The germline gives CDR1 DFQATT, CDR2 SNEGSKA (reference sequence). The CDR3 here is CSARAPGTPQETQYF. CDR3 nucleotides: TGCAGTGCTAGGGCCCCCGGGACGCCGCAAGAGACCCAGTACTTC.

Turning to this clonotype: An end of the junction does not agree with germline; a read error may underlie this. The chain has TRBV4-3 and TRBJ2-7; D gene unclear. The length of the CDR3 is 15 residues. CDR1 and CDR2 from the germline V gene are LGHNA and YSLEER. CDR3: CTSSQDGLLVGEQYF. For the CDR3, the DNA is TGCACCAGCAGCCAAGATGGGCTCCTGGTCGGCGAGCAGTACTTC.

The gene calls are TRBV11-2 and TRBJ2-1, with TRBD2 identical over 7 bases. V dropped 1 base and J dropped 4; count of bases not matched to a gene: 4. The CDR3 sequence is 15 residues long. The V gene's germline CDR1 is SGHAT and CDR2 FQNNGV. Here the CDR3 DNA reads TGTGCCAGCAGCTTAGGGCCTAGCGGTTACAATGAGCAGTTCTTC. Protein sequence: CASSLGPSGYNEQFF.